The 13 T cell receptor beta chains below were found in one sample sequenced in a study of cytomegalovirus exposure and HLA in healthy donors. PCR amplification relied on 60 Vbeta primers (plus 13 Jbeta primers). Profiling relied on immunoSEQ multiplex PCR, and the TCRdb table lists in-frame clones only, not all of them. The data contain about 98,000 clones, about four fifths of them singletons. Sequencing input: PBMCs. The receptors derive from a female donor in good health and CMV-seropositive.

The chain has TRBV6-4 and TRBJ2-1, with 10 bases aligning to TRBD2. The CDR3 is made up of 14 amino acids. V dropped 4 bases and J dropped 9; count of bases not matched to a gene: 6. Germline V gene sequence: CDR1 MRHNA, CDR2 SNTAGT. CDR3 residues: CASSVGSGRIEQFF. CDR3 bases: TGTGCCAGCAGTGTCGGTAGCGGGAGGATTGAGCAGTTCTTC.

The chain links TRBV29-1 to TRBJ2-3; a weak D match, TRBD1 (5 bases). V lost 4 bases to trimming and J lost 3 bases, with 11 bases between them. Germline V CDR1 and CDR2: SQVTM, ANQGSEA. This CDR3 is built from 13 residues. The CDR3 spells CSVVGRATDTQYF. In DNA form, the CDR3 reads TGCAGCGTTGTGGGCAGGGCGACAGATACGCAGTATTTT.

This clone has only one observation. The CDR3 loop reads CASRYRGKDEQFF. In DNA form, the CDR3 reads TGCGCCAGCAGGTACAGGGGGAAGGATGAGCAGTTCTTC. The J gene is TRBJ2-1, the V gene TRBV4-1; 8 nucleotides line up with TRBD1. V lost 6 bases and J lost 8; bases outside the gene matches: 6. Germline V gene data show CDR1 as MGHRA and CDR2 as YSYEKL. The CDR3 is made up of 13 amino acids.

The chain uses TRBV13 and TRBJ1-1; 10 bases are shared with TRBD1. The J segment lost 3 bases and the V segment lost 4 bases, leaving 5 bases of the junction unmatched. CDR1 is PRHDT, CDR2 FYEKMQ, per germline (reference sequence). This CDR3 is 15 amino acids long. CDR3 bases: TGTGCCAGCAGCTCCCGGGACAGGGGTTACACTGAAGCTTTCTTT. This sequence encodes CASSSRDRGYTEAFF.

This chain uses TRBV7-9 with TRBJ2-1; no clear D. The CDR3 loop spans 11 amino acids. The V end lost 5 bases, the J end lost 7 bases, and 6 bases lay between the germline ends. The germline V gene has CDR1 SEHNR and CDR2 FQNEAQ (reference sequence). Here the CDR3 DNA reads TGTGCCAGCAGCAGCGCGAATGAGCAGTTCTTC. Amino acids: CASSSANEQFF.

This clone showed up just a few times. In DNA form, the CDR3 reads TGTGCCAGCAGCAACCGGGACAGGGATATTTATTCACCCCTCCACTTT. Its translation: CASSNRDRDIYSPLHF. V is TRBV7-9 and J is TRBJ1-6, with TRBD1 matching 9 bases. From germline, CDR1 is SEHNR and CDR2 FQNEAQ (reference sequence). The CDR3 totals 16 residues. J gave up 8 bases and V 5 bases, and 10 bases lay outside the gene matches.

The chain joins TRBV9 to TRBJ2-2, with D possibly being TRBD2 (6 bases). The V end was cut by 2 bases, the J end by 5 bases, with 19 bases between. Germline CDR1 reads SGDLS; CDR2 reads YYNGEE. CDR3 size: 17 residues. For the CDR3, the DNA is TGTGCCAGCAGCGTCCGACGGGGGTCCCCTGGGACCGGGGAGCTGTTTTTT. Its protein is CASSVRRGSPGTGELFF.

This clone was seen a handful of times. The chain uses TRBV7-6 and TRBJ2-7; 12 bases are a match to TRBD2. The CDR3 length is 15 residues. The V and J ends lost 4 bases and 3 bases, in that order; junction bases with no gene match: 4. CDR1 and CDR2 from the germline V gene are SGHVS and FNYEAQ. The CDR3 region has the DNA TGTGCCAGCAGCTCCCGGACTAGCGGGGACTACGAGCAGTACTTC. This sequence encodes CASSSRTSGDYEQYF.

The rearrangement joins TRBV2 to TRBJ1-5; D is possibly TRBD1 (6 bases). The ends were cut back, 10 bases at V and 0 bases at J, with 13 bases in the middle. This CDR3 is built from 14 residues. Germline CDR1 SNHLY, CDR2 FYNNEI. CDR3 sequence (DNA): TGTGCCACCTCGGACAGCACTAGCAATCAGCCCCAGCATTTT. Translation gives CATSDSTSNQPQHF.

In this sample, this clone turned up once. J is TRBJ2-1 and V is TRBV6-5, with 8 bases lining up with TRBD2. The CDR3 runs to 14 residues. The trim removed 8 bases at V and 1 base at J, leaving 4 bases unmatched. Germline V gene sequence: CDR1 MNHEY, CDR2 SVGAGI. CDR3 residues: CASASGGSYNEQFF. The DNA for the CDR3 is TGTGCCAGCGCAAGCGGGGGTTCCTACAATGAGCAGTTCTTC.

The CDR3 protein is CASSSKQRNTEAFF. The CDR3 bases are TGTGCCAGCAGTTCCAAACAGAGGAACACTGAAGCTTTCTTT. The chain carries TRBV11-2 and TRBJ1-1; D is ambiguous. The germline V and J ends were trimmed by 6 bases and 1 base, with 12 bases remaining between them. The CDR3 has 14 residues. CDR1 is SGHAT and CDR2 is FQNNGV in the germline V gene.

For the CDR3, the DNA is TGTGCCACCAGCCCAGGGACCGGGGAGCTGTTTTTT. This translates into CATSPGTGELFF. This chain joins TRBV15 and TRBJ2-2; the D gene is possibly TRBD1 (5 bases). Between the trimmed V and J ends, which lost 5 bases and 5 bases, there was a span of 6 bases. This CDR3 is 12 amino acids long. Germline V gene sequence: CDR1 LNHNV, CDR2 YYDKDF (reference sequence).

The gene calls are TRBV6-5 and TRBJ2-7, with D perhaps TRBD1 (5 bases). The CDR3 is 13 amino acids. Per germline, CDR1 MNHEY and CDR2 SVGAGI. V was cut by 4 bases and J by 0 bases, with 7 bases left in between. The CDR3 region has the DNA TGTGCCAGCAGTTGGACACCCTCCTACGAGCAGTACTTC. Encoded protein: CASSWTPSYEQYF.